The 19 T cell receptor beta chains presented below share a single source sample, sequenced in a study of blood T cell repertoires in COVID-19. The repertoire was sequenced with immunoSEQ multiplex PCR; TCRdb's copy has only in-frame clones and lacks some. This sample has 150,000 to 200,000 clones; 90% occur once, and the top ten carry approximately 0.64%. The source material was peripheral blood. These receptors all come from a man aged 45-65 years with acute or convalescent COVID-19.

The count of this clone is one. The chain combines TRBV11-2 with TRBJ1-1, with TRBD1 identical over 9 bases. The germline V gene encodes CDR1 SGHAT and CDR2 FQNNGV. This CDR3 is 14 amino acids long. The trim removed 5 bases at V and 7 bases at J, leaving 8 bases unmatched. The DNA of the CDR3 is TGTGCCAGCAGCCAGTTACCGGGACAGGGTGAAGCTTTCTTT. This sequence encodes CASSQLPGQGEAFF.

V and J are TRBV19 and TRBJ1-1; D gene unclear. Trimming cost V 6 bases and J 3 bases, with 17 bases left between them. Per germline, CDR1 LNHDA and CDR2 SQIVND (reference sequence). The CDR3 totals 15 residues. The CDR3 spells CASSNPGEGYTEAFF. DNA of the CDR3: TGTGCCAGTAGCAACCCCGGGGAAGGGTACACTGAAGCTTTCTTT.

This clone was seen a few times. The chain recombines TRBV4-1 with TRBJ1-1; D remains ambiguous. Trimming left V 1 base short and J 6 bases short, with 15 bases between. CDR1 is MGHRA and CDR2 is YSYEKL in the germline V gene. This CDR3 is built from 15 residues. The CDR3 DNA reads as TGCGCCAGCAGCCAAGCGAGGGTTGTTGGATCTGAAGCTTTCTTT. It codes for CASSQARVVGSEAFF.

The rearrangement uses TRBV5-4 and TRBJ2-5, with 15 bases matching TRBD2. CDR3 length equals 16 residues. Trimming cost V 4 bases and J 5 bases; bases outside gene matches: 6. Germline CDR1 is SGHNT and CDR2 is YYREEE (reference sequence). This CDR3 is CASSLGLAGGHETQYF. CDR3 DNA sequence: TGTGCCAGCAGCCTGGGACTAGCGGGAGGTCATGAGACCCAGTACTTC.

The chain couples TRBV10-3 to TRBJ2-2, with 7 nucleotides matching TRBD1. The CDR3 runs to 15 residues. V shed 6 bases and J 6 bases; nucleotides not matched to a gene: 10. Germline CDR1 ENHRY, CDR2 SYGVKD. In DNA form, the CDR3 reads TGTGCCATCAGATCCGGGACAGAGGTACCCGGGGAGCTGTTTTTT. This encodes CAIRSGTEVPGELFF.

This clone was detected once. This rearrangement joins TRBV4-1 to TRBJ2-5; the match to TRBD2 covers 9 bases. V lost 0 bases to trimming and J lost 5 bases; unmatched junction nucleotides: 4. CDR3 length equals 15 residues. Germline V CDR1 and CDR2: MGHRA, YSYEKL. The CDR3 nucleotides read TGCGCCAGCAGCCAAGAAGGGGCGGGGGGGGAGACCCAGTACTTC. Its translation: CASSQEGAGGETQYF.

This clone was counted a single time. In nucleotides, the CDR3 is TGTGCCAGCAGTTCCCAAACTGAAGCTTTCTTT. It yields the protein CASSSQTEAFF. The rearrangement joins TRBV12-3 or TRBV12-4 to TRBJ1-1; D remains ambiguous. The CDR3 is made up of 11 amino acids. V lost 4 bases, J lost 5 bases, and 5 bases lay in between.

The chain uses TRBV21-1 and TRBJ2-5; the table gives TRBD2 as D, unverified against the DNA. TRBV21-1 is deemed a pseudogene. CDR3 length: 19 amino acids. CDR3 sequence: CASSRPSRRLRDFQETQYF. CDR3 in DNA: TGTGCCAGCAGCAGACCCTCCCGTCGGCTGCGGGACTTCCAAGAGACCCAGTACTTC.

This sequence joins TRBV19 and TRBJ1-5; TRBD1 matches at 9 bases. The CDR3 has 14 residues. Per the germline V gene, CDR1 is LNHDA and CDR2 is SQIVND (reference sequence). The V segment lost 4 bases and the J segment 7 bases; nucleotides outside the gene matches: 5. CDR3 nucleotide sequence: TGTGCCAGTAGTAGGGACAGGGAAGGGCAGCCCCAGCATTTT. It yields the protein CASSRDREGQPQHF. The full variable domain, rest sourced from reference TRBV19 and TRBJ1-5, is DGGITQSPKYLFRKEGQNVTLSCEQNLNHDAMYWYRQDPGQGLRLIYYSQIVNDFQKGDIAEGYSVSREKKESFPLTVTSAQKNPTAFYLCASSRDREGQPQHFGDGTRLSIL.

The gene calls are TRBV5-1 and TRBJ2-5, with a weak D call TRBD2 (6 bases). Germline lookup yields CDR1 SGHRS and CDR2 YFSETQ. V dropped 2 bases and J dropped 5 bases, with 10 bases sitting between them. The CDR3 is 13 amino acids. Here the CDR3 reads CASSLTSWETQYF. CDR3 DNA sequence: TGCGCCAGCAGCTTAACTAGCTGGGAGACCCAGTACTTC.

This chain uses TRBV11-3 with TRBJ2-7; 7 nucleotides agree with TRBD2. The CDR3 has 12 amino acids. The J segment lost 7 bases and the V segment lost 5 bases, leaving 5 bases of the junction unmatched. Germline-derived CDR1 and CDR2 are SGHNT and YENEEA. CDR3 sequence reads: CASSTREWEQYF. The CDR3 DNA is TGTGCCAGCAGCACGCGGGAGTGGGAGCAGTACTTC.

Worth noting for this clone: The junction and the germline gene differ at one end; a read error may be behind it. CDR3 bases: TGTGCCAGCAGCGTAGGTCGAAACAATAAGCAGTTCTTC. This translates into CASSVGRNNKQFF. The chain carries TRBV9 and TRBJ2-1; D gene uncertain. Germline V gene sequence: CDR1 SGDLS, CDR2 YYNGEE. The CDR3 runs 13 residues.

The gene calls are TRBV6-5 and TRBJ1-1, with D perhaps matching TRBD1 (5 bases). This CDR3 is built from 14 residues. Trimming removed 2 bases from V and 4 bases from J, with 11 bases in between. In germline, CDR1 is MNHEY, CDR2 SVGAGI. The CDR3 loop reads CASSYGGAGTEAFF. The CDR3 bases are TGTGCCAGCAGTTACGGGGGAGCGGGCACTGAAGCTTTCTTT.

This chain uses TRBV5-6 with TRBJ1-5; possibly TRBD1 for D (5 bases). V was cut by 4 bases and J by 7 bases, with 15 bases left in between. The germline CDR1 and CDR2 sequences are SGHDT and YYEEEE. The CDR3 is 14 amino acids. CDR3 coding DNA: TGTGCCAGCAGCATTGGGGGGGAATCGCAGCCCCAGCATTTT. Amino acids: CASSIGGESQPQHF.

The chain links TRBV7-9 to TRBJ2-2; 9 nucleotides align to TRBD1. This CDR3 has 14 residues. Germline CDR1 SEHNR, CDR2 FQNEAQ (reference sequence). J lost 1 base, V lost 7 bases, and 1 base had no gene match. CDR3 nucleotide sequence: TGTGCCAGCACGGGACAGGGGAACACCGGGGAGCTGTTTTTT. Amino acid sequence: CASTGQGNTGELFF.

The rearrangement links TRBV19 to TRBJ1-5; TRBD1 aligns across 7 bases. Losses at the gene ends were 6 bases for V and 4 bases for J; bases not matched to a gene: 3. The CDR3 is made up of 13 amino acids. Looked up from germline, CDR1 is LNHDA and CDR2 is SQIVND (reference sequence). The CDR3 coding sequence is TGTGCCAGTAGGGGACAGCGGAATCAGCCCCAGCATTTT. Translated: CASRGQRNQPQHF.

The chain has TRBV18 and TRBJ1-1, with 8 bases aligning to TRBD1. V was clipped by 7 bases and J by 4 bases; unmatched bases: 17. Germline V lookup: CDR1 KGHSH, CDR2 LQKENI. This CDR3 spans 17 amino acids. The CDR3 region is CASLTPSGTGYFTEAFF. CDR3 DNA: TGTGCCAGCTTAACCCCTTCCGGGACAGGATATTTCACTGAAGCTTTCTTT.

The rearrangement links TRBV28 to TRBJ1-5, with D unresolved. The CDR3 totals 14 residues. V lost 1 base and J lost 3, with 7 bases in between. Per germline, CDR1 MDHEN and CDR2 SYDVKM. The CDR3 DNA follows: TGTGCCAGCAGTTTATACACCGACAATCAGCCCCAGCATTTT. It translates to CASSLYTDNQPQHF.

This rearrangement joins TRBV7-9 to TRBJ1-1; D is unresolved. Trimming took off 5 bases at V and 0 bases at J, with 13 bases between the two ends. Germline values: CDR1 SEHNR, CDR2 FQNEAQ (reference sequence). CDR3 length equals 15 residues. CDR3 in amino acids: CASSPSQRMNTEAFF. In DNA form, the CDR3 reads TGTGCCAGCAGCCCCTCGCAGAGGATGAACACTGAAGCTTTCTTT.